This T cell receptor beta chain was identified in a study of blood T cells in healthy people across ages (dated by TCRdb to 2014 to 2015). Regarding the research as a whole: In model experiments, template switching captured about one uniquely barcoded TCR beta cDNA molecule for every two T cells. Using deep sequencing normalized with unique cDNA molecular identifiers, the study measured how TCR beta repertoire diversity changes with age. The donors were divided into four age groups: young (average approximately 17 years), middle-aged (about 39), aged (about 61) and long-lived (nearly 85). The study analyzed two additional independent replicas of 1 million unique cDNA reads from the same blood draw for two donors, one aged 18 to 30 and one aged 80 or older. On the study overall, not on this receptor specifically: Observed TCR beta diversity correlated strongly with the percentage of naive T cells measured by flow cytometry. Estimates of total diversity based on one million sequenced T cells were considered lower bounds and underestimates. Because the CMV infection status of the donors was unknown, age-related changes in expanded clonotypes may potentially have been confounded. Observed TCR beta diversity per million T cells fell roughly linearly with age, and a significant reduction was already apparent by age roughly 40. Compared with the aged group, more naive CD4+ T cells, fewer expanded clones and increased TCR diversity were shown by the long-lived group, suggesting age selection. Bulk unsorted PBMC profiling prevented conclusive comparison of naive and antigen-experienced compartments.

The donors were some 36 Caucasian individuals from Russia, aged about 6 to 100 years, who were systemically healthy. Each donor gave about 9.8 milliliters of peripheral blood, drawn into EDTA-treated Vacutainer tubes. PBMCs were isolated by Ficoll-Paque density-gradient centrifugation, with at least 6 million obtained per sample. Trizol reagent was used to extract total RNA from PBMCs, with at least 5.5 micrograms per sample. For every donor, flow cytometry on a PBMC aliquot measured the percentage of naive CD45RAhigh/CD27high T cells. A remark on this clonotype: No cognate antigen has been identified for it. The record has no base qualities; no much larger clone is one base away.

Trimming costs V 0 bases and J 3 bases, and their ends lie 15 bases apart. From its cysteine to its phenylalanine, the CDR3 spans 16 amino acids. The retained sequence is limited to the CDR3, 48 bases, with the frame set at the first base. CDR1 and CDR2 are read off the germline V gene as LGHNA and YNFKEQ. The protocol used for the library was 5' RACE. TCRdb records Illumina HiSeq 2500 as the sequencer. A second 7 to 11 cycle PCR used a sample-barcoded 5' primer and a J-beta primer mix. Each TCR beta cDNA molecule received a unique molecular identifier from a template-switch 5' adaptor carrying 12 random nucleotides. Each sample yielded at least 2.5 million CDR3-containing paired-end reads. The Mint cDNA synthesis kit, primed by a TRBC-specific oligonucleotide, was used to synthesize first-strand cDNA from all RNA. All cDNA was treated with uracil-DNA glycosylase and then went through a first 18-cycle PCR with the universal primers M1SS and BC2_uni_R. The published analysis was carried out like this. For normalization, 1 million high-quality reads were randomly selected from each sample, with every read carrying a distinct molecular identifier. Instead of being binned into consensus sequences, reads that shared molecular identifiers were thrown out. MiTCR, run with a Q25 quality threshold and the strictest error-elimination algorithm, handled CDR3 identification, clonotype clustering and error correction. Lower-bound total TCR beta diversity was estimated with a nonparametric unseen species model using Euler transformation. TCRdb passed the public sequencing reads through fastp at Q25 and MiXCR, retaining productive beta sequences. Duplicate CDR3 protein sequences are folded into a single record with the most common DNA and genes. TCRdb, not the authors, supplied the V and J calls. The sample records approximately 760,000 distinct CDR3 sequences, approximately 25% of which are singletons. More than 7.5% of the sample lies in the top ten.

These data are also associated with another study on T cells of mothers and their children. Looking at the second paper: Donors were nine systemically healthy Caucasian individuals: three mothers and their six children. cDNA synthesis consumed the entire amount of extracted RNA, loaded at around 1.5 ug RNA in each 15 ul reaction. In the second PCR, sample barcodes and 2-4 random nucleotides were introduced via the M1S primer. More than 9 million TCR beta CDR3 reads were obtained from each mother, and 2.5 million to 3.5 million reads were obtained from each child. TCR recombination output is similarly shaped by thymic selection in related and unrelated pairs, with a minor effect exerted by inherited differences. Related mother-child pairs always showed normalized repertoire overlap that was slightly higher than in unrelated mother-child pairs, though the difference was never significant. Persistent microchimeric T cell clones were not detected, at a sensitivity of about 100 clones per million clonotypes. To look for features that set related mother-child pairs apart from unrelated individuals, the researchers ran deep NGS to compare the TCR beta repertoires of mothers and children. On average, the children were about 10 +/- 4 years old, while the mothers were roughly 40 +/- 4 years old. After adapter ligation was performed with NEBNext reagents, the libraries were sequenced on an Illumina HiSeq 2000 with 100+100 nt paired-end reads. To prevent cross-contamination, the mother and child libraries were prepared one month apart and sequenced in separate runs. For each donor, between about 450,000 and 2,300,000 distinct TCR beta clonotypes were identified. Naive TCR beta clonotypes were estimated from low-frequency clonotypes matched to each donor's FACS-determined naive share, without sorting.

Sequencing used blood. Here the chain combines TRBV4-2 and TRBJ2-7; a weak D assignment points to TRBD1 (6 bases agree). The origin of this receptor is a boy younger than 18 in good health. The base sequence is TGTGCCAGCAGCCAAGAGGGCAACACAGGGCTCTACGAGCAGTACTTC. Its protein is CASSQEGNTGLYEQYF.